These T cell receptor beta chains were read from a single sample in a study of blood T cell repertoires in COVID-19. Some clones are missing from TCRdb's copy, which holds only in-frame ones; the method was immunoSEQ multiplex PCR. Found here are fewer than 150,000 clones, more than 60% of them singletons; the top ten hold 5% to 7.5%. Sequencing input: peripheral blood. These receptors originate from a man between 65 and 85 years old with acute or convalescent COVID-19. Each CDR3 is given with its conserved first and last residue. Each record gives: V gene, D gene, clone size, J gene, CDR3 protein, CDR3 DNA. The D gene is left open where the match is weak. Clone size is shown for a subset of rows, as once, few, many or a class of expanded clone.

>TRBV30|.|.|TRBJ1-6
CAWSEGGTYNSPLHF
TGTGCCTGGTCCGAAGGAGGGACCTATAATTCACCCCTCCACTTT
>TRBV18|.|few|TRBJ1-1
CASSPLQERNTEAFF
TGTGCCAGCTCACCCCTACAGGAGCGAAACACTGAAGCTTTCTTT
>TRBV20-1|TRBD1|once|TRBJ1-2
CSASPGGTMSRYGYTF
TGCAGTGCTAGTCCAGGGGGTACGATGTCCCGTTATGGCTACACCTTC
>TRBV12-3/TRBV12-4|TRBD1|.|TRBJ1-1
CASRGQQNTEAFF
TGTGCCAGCAGGGGACAGCAGAACACTGAAGCTTTCTTT
>TRBV5-1|.|.|TRBJ1-5
CASSLSEGQPQHF
TGCGCCAGCAGCCTGTCTGAGGGTCAGCCCCAGCATTTT
>TRBV11-2|TRBD1|.|TRBJ1-2
CASSPGTGQGAGGGYTF
TGTGCCAGCAGCCCGGGGACGGGACAGGGGGCTGGTGGTGGCTACACCTTC
>TRBV6-5|TRBD1|few|TRBJ2-7
CARAFKGTGPEQYF
TGTGCCAGAGCATTTAAGGGGACAGGGCCCGAGCAGTACTTC
>TRBV3-1/TRBV3-2|.|.|TRBJ1-6
CASSQTRDSPLHF
TGTGCCAGCAGCCAAACACGGGATTCACCCCTCCACTTT
>TRBV5-1|TRBD1|.|TRBJ2-7
CASSYLTGKAYEQYF
TGCGCCAGCAGCTACTTGACAGGGAAGGCCTACGAGCAGTACTTC
>TRBV28|.|.|TRBJ2-2
CASSQTGELFF
TGTGCCAGCAGCCAAACCGGGGAGCTGTTTTTT
>TRBV9|.|.|TRBJ1-5
CASSVLGGPQHF
TGTGCCAGCAGCGTCCTCGGGGGGCCCCAGCATTTT
>TRBV6-2/TRBV6-3|.|.|TRBJ1-6
CASSFQGMGPLHF
TGTGCCAGCAGTTTCCAGGGGATGGGGCCCCTCCACTTT
>TRBV5-6|.|.|TRBJ1-2
CASSSDRYGYTF
TGTGCCAGCAGTTCCGATCGGTATGGCTACACCTTC
>TRBV5-1|TRBD2|.|TRBJ2-5
CASSPMTSGGVETQYF
TGCGCCAGCAGCCCGATGACTAGCGGGGGCGTGGAGACCCAGTACTTC
>TRBV5-1|TRBD2|.|TRBJ2-7
CASSLVSGGYEQYF
TGCGCCAGCAGCTTGGTGTCGGGGGGCTACGAGCAGTACTTC
>TRBV3-1/TRBV3-2|.|.|TRBJ1-6
CASSQDHQGSPLHF
TGTGCCAGCAGCCAAGATCATCAGGGTTCACCCCTCCACTTT
>TRBV11-2|.|.|TRBJ2-3
CASSLMGQGTDTQYF
TGTGCCAGCAGCTTAATGGGGCAGGGCACAGATACGCAGTATTTT
>TRBV4-2|.|.|TRBJ2-1
CASSQDWGGASGNEQFF
TGTGCCAGCAGCCAAGATTGGGGGGGCGCGTCGGGGAATGAGCAGTTCTTC
>TRBV3-1/TRBV3-2|.|.|TRBJ2-5
CASSQVLETQYF
TGTGCCAGCAGCCAAGTCCTAGAGACCCAGTACTTC
>TRBV5-1|.|.|TRBJ1-5
CASSLQGLGNQPQHF
TGCGCCAGCAGCTTGCAGGGGCTAGGAAATCAGCCCCAGCATTTT
>TRBV6-5|TRBD1|.|TRBJ1-4
CASSSGQWVEKLFF
TGTGCCAGCAGCTCGGGACAGTGGGTCGAAAAACTGTTTTTT
>TRBV24-1|TRBD1|.|TRBJ1-1
CAIQGASNTEAFF
TGTGCCATACAGGGGGCCTCGAACACTGAAGCTTTCTTT